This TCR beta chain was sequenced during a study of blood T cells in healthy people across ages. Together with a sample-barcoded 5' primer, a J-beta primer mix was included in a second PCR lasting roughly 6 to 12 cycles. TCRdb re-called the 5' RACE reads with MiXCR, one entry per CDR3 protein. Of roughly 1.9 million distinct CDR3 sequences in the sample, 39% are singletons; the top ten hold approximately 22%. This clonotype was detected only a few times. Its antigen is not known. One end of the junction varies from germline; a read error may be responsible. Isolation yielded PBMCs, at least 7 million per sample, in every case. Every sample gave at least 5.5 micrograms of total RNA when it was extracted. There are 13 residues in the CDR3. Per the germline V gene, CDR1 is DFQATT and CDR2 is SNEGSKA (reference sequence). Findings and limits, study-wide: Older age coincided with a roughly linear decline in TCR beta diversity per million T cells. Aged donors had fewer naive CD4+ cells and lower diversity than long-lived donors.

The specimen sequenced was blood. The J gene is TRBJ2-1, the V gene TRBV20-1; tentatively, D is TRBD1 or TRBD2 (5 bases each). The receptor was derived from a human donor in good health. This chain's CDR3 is CSTRGDRYNEQFF. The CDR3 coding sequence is TGCAGTACTAGAGGGGATAGATACAATGAGCAGTTCTTC.